This T cell receptor beta chain was documented in a study of identical twins. In TCRdb, the 5' RACE reads were re-called with MiXCR into one record per CDR3 protein. There are approximately 1.8 million distinct CDR3 sequences in the sample; around 29% occur only once, and around 0.25% lies in the top ten. The receptor comes from a newborn girl in good health. Sequenced sample: cord blood.

CDR3 nucleotides: TGCAGTGCTAGCCCCGTGGTGAACACTGAAGCTTTCTTT. Translating it yields CSASPVVNTEAFF. The chain recombines TRBV20-1 with TRBJ1-1; D gene ambiguous. The ends were cut back, 3 bases at V and 0 bases at J, with 8 bases in the middle. The CDR3 spans 13 residues. Germline CDR1 reads DFQATT; CDR2 reads SNEGSKA (reference sequence).